These 31 T cell receptor beta chains share one sample of origin, sequenced in a study of T cell repertoires in cytomegalovirus infection. One entry per CDR3 protein, called by TCRdb with MiXCR from the reads. Among some 450,000 distinct CDR3 sequences, 30% to 40% were seen once, and the ten largest hold roughly 15%. Sequencing input: PBMCs. These receptors were taken from a human donor in good health (CMV status not recorded). Some clones in this sample may be carry-over from other donors' samples.

A word on this clonotype: At one end, the junction sequence differs from germline, possibly due to a read error. The chain has TRBV4-1 and TRBJ1-1; weak D call: TRBD1 (6 bases). Germline CDR1 is MGHRA and CDR2 is YSYEKL. This CDR3 region has 12 residues. The DNA of the CDR3 is TGCTCCAGCAGCCAAGAGGGGGGGACGGCGTTCTTT. This codes for CSSSQEGGTAFF.

This clonotype was observed a handful of times. The chain recombines TRBV27 with TRBJ2-7; D gene uncertain. V shed 2 bases and J shed 9 bases, with 14 bases lying between them. The length of the CDR3 is 13 residues. The germline V gene has CDR1 MNHEY and CDR2 SMNVEV (reference sequence). The CDR3 here is CASSLGVQARQYF. The CDR3 nucleotides read TGTGCCAGCAGTTTAGGAGTCCAGGCAAGGCAGTACTTC.

The chain carries TRBV7-9 and TRBJ2-1; either TRBD1 or TRBD2 may fit D (5 bases each). With 4 bases removed from V and 4 bases from J, the gap between germline ends came to 14 bases. This CDR3 region has 15 residues. CDR1 and CDR2 from the germline V gene are SEHNR and FQNEAQ (reference sequence). As DNA, the CDR3 is TGTGCCAGCAGCTACCGGGCCTGGGGGTACAATGAGCAGTTCTTC. Amino acid sequence: CASSYRAWGYNEQFF.

This clonotype appeared many times. This chain links TRBV7-2 with TRBJ2-3; 7 bases agree with TRBD2. J gave up 6 bases and V 6 bases, and 12 bases lay outside the gene matches. Germline lookup yields CDR1 SGHTA and CDR2 FQGNSA. There are 15 residues in the CDR3. The CDR3 region is CASSQVAGGPDTQYF. For the CDR3, the DNA is TGTGCCAGCAGTCAAGTAGCGGGCGGGCCGGATACGCAGTATTTT.

This clonotype was seen many times. The chain has TRBV7-8 and TRBJ2-7; 8 bases are shared with TRBD2. Germline values: CDR1 SGHVS, CDR2 FQNEAQ. V shed 4 bases and J 3 bases; nucleotides not matched to a gene: 8. CDR3 length: 15 residues. The CDR3 bases are TGTGCCAGCAGCTCCGGGGGGGGGACCTTCTACGAGCAGTACTTC. This translates into CASSSGGGTFYEQYF.

As for this clonotype: An end of the junction differs from the germline gene, which may be a read error. V usage is TRBV7-2 and J usage is TRBJ2-1, with D unclear. Germline V gene lookup returns CDR1 SGHTA and CDR2 FQGNSA. The CDR3 consists of 15 residues. CDR3 bases: TGTGCCAGCAGCTTAGTAGGCAACTCCTACAATGAGCAGTTATTC. Its protein product is CASSLVGNSYNEQLF. The variable domain in full, with the rest retrieved from reference TRBV7-2 and TRBJ2-1, is GAGVSQSPSNKVTEKGKDVELRCDPISGHTALYWYRQSLGQGLEFLIYFQGNSAPDKSGLPSDRFSAERTGGSVSTLTIQRTQQEDSAVYLCASSLVGNSYNEQLFGPGTRLTVL.

This clonotype turned up a few times. The chain is built from TRBV5-6 and TRBJ1-2; 7 bases align to TRBD1. With V trimmed by 1 base and J by 6 bases, 18 bases remained unmatched. The CDR3 spans 18 residues. In germline, CDR1 is SGHDT, CDR2 YYEEEE. The CDR3 DNA reads as TGTGCCAGCAGCTTGCGCCGAGGACAGGTGGCCCTTCGGGATGGCTACACCTTC. This gives the protein CASSLRRGQVALRDGYTF.

The chain recombines TRBV28 with TRBJ1-1, with a tentative D call TRBD1 (6 bases). The germline gives CDR1 MDHEN, CDR2 SYDVKM. V was shortened by 6 bases and J by 7 bases, with 18 bases between the two germline ends. The CDR3 spans 14 residues. CDR3 bases: TGTGCCAGCAGACCTCCGGACAGTATCAGTGAAGCTTTCTTT. It yields the protein CASRPPDSISEAFF.

This clonotype has a count of ten or more. V is TRBV7-2 and J is TRBJ1-1; TRBD1 matches 7 bases. The CDR3 runs to 15 residues. The germline gives CDR1 SGHTA, CDR2 FQGNSA. With V trimmed by 4 bases and J by 3 bases, 8 bases remained unmatched. CDR3 sequence: CASSSGGRRDTEAFF. For the CDR3, the DNA is TGTGCCAGCAGCTCAGGGGGGAGGCGTGACACTGAAGCTTTCTTT.

This clonotype came up a few times. The chain combines TRBV4-1 with TRBJ2-2, with D hard to call. The CDR3 spans 13 residues. V dropped 4 bases and J dropped 2 bases, with 5 bases sitting between them. Germline loops: CDR1 MGHRA, CDR2 YSYEKL. In nucleotides, the CDR3 is TGCGCCAGCAGCCGTATTAACACCGGGGAGCTGTTTTTT. This translates into CASSRINTGELFF.

Regarding this clonotype: One junction end disagrees with the germline gene, perhaps due to a read error. The CDR3 here is CAISLGAGGTEAFF. For the CDR3, the DNA is TGTGCCATCAGTTTAGGCGCAGGGGGCACTGAAGCTTTCTTT. The V call is TRBV12-3 or TRBV12-4, the J call TRBJ1-1; 7 bases align to TRBD1. The CDR3 has 14 residues.

The rearrangement uses TRBV11-1 and TRBJ2-5; a possible D gene is TRBD2 (5 bases). Germline V gene sequence: CDR1 SGHAT, CDR2 FQDESV (reference sequence). Trimming pared 5 bases from V and 2 bases from J, leaving 9 bases between. This CDR3 has 13 residues. Here the CDR3 DNA reads TGTGCCAGCAGCCTCGACTATCAAGAGACCCAGTACTTC. It is translated as CASSLDYQETQYF.

The CDR3 is CASSPLISGGSTDTQYF. DNA for the CDR3: TGTGCCAGCTCACCACTAATTAGCGGGGGATCAACAGATACGCAGTATTTT. This chain connects TRBV18 to TRBJ2-3; 9 bases are shared with TRBD2. From germline, CDR1 is KGHSH and CDR2 LQKENI. V lost 1 base to trimming and J lost 3 bases; unmatched junction nucleotides: 8. The CDR3 extends over 17 amino acids.

The V call is TRBV5-5, the J call TRBJ1-1, with D hard to call. This CDR3 spans 16 amino acids. V lost 0 bases to trimming and J lost 0 bases, with 12 bases between them. Germline V CDR1 and CDR2: SGHKS, YYEKEE (reference sequence). The CDR3 DNA reads as TGTGCCAGCAGCTTGGCGCGCCCGGGGTTGAACACTGAAGCTTTCTTT. This gives the protein CASSLARPGLNTEAFF.

This clonotype was counted between two and nine times. This chain uses TRBV6-5 with TRBJ1-3, with D maybe TRBD1 (5 bases). In germline, CDR1 is MNHEY, CDR2 SVGAGI. Trimming left V 2 bases short and J 10 bases short, with 21 bases between. This CDR3 has 16 residues. CDR3 DNA: TGTGCCAGCAGTTACGCCGGGAGGGGTGGTCCGGGGACCATATATTTT. This codes for CASSYAGRGGPGTIYF.

This clonotype was seen once. The chain carries TRBV19 and TRBJ2-7; TRBD1 agrees at 7 bases. Germline CDR1 and CDR2: LNHDA and SQIVND (reference sequence). This CDR3 spans 15 amino acids. Trimming took 4 bases from V and 0 from J; bases not matched to a gene: 6. The DNA of the CDR3 is TGTGCCAGTAGTACTGGGACAGTCAGCTCCTACGAGCAGTACTTC. Its translation is CASSTGTVSSYEQYF.

The chain joins TRBV5-4 to TRBJ2-7, with D possibly being TRBD2 (5 bases). Germline CDR1 is SGHNT and CDR2 is YYREEE (reference sequence). The CDR3 spans 14 residues. The V end lost 2 bases, the J end lost 2 bases, and 11 bases lay between the germline ends. The CDR3, as DNA: TGTGCCAGCAGCTTATACAGCGGAACCTACGAGCAGTACTTC. Its protein is CASSLYSGTYEQYF.

This clonotype was counted only a few times. The chain employs TRBV7-9 and TRBJ2-3, with unresolved D. The CDR3 loop spans 14 amino acids. V was trimmed by 1 base and J by 7 bases, leaving 12 bases between them. Per germline, CDR1 SEHNR and CDR2 FQNEAQ (reference sequence). The CDR3 nucleotides read TGTGCCAGCAGCTTAGAAGGGCCGGGCTATACGCAGTATTTT. Its translation is CASSLEGPGYTQYF. Filled out from reference TRBV7-9 and TRBJ2-3, the complete variable domain reads DTGVSQNPRHKITKRGQNVTFRCDPISEHNRLYWYRQTLGQGPEFLTYFQNEAQLEKSRLLSDRFSAERPKGSFSTLEIQRTEQGDSAMYLCASSLEGPGYTQYFGPGTRLTVL.

Worth noting for this clonotype: It is likely a read error, because the conserved phenylalanine at the end of the CDR3 is missing. The rearrangement links TRBV7-8 to TRBJ1-3; a possible D gene is TRBD1 (6 bases). Trimming pared 6 bases from V and 9 bases from J, leaving 18 bases between. Germline V CDR1 and CDR2: SGHVS, FQNEAQ. The CDR3 length is 14 residues. CDR3 sequence: CASRGGPPSCTIYG. The CDR3 nucleotides are TGTGCCAGCAGGGGGGGGCCCCCGTCATGCACCATATATGGT.

V usage is TRBV7-6 and J usage is TRBJ2-2; D is unclear. The germline V and J ends were trimmed by 1 base and 6 bases, with 9 bases remaining between them. The CDR3 is 14 residues long. The germline V gene encodes CDR1 SGHVS and CDR2 FNYEAQ. CDR3 amino acids: CASSLGVPSGELFF. Written as DNA, the CDR3 is TGTGCCAGCAGCTTAGGCGTGCCTTCCGGGGAGCTGTTTTTT. The full variable domain, its missing parts supplied by reference TRBV7-6 and TRBJ2-2, is GAGVSQSPRYKVTKRGQDVALRCDPISGHVSLYWYRQALGQGPEFLTYFNYEAQQDKSGLPNDRFSAERPEGSISTLTIQRTEQRDSAMYRCASSLGVPSGELFFGEGSRLTVL.

This chain uses TRBV4-2 with TRBJ2-3, with D possibly matching TRBD2 (6 bases). Germline V CDR1 and CDR2: LGHNA, YNFKEQ. Trimming left V 0 bases short and J 3 bases short, with 10 bases between. The CDR3 is 15 residues long. The CDR3 spells CASSQDGGETDTQYF. CDR3 in DNA: TGTGCCAGCAGCCAAGATGGCGGGGAGACAGATACGCAGTATTTT.

Concerning this clonotype: This sequence may be a read error, since a much larger clone differs from it by one base. This chain connects TRBV11-3 to TRBJ2-3; D possibly corresponds to TRBD1 (6 bases). The V end lost 5 bases, the J end lost 3 bases, and 21 bases lay between the germline ends. Looked up from germline, CDR1 is SGHNT and CDR2 is YENEEA. The CDR3 has 17 residues. Written as DNA, the CDR3 is TGTGCCAGCAGCCAGGGGTGTGCGACTGAGAGGACAGATACGCAGTATTTT. Translated: CASSQGCATERTDTQYF.

A word on this clonotype: Being one base from a much bigger clone, this may be a read error. The rearrangement uses TRBV7-2 and TRBJ2-5, with 9 bases that match TRBD2. Germline lookup yields CDR1 SGHTA and CDR2 FQGNSA. The CDR3 has 14 amino acids. V lost 5 bases and J lost 5; bases outside the gene matches: 6. The CDR3 region is CASSHSGGRETQYF. CDR3 DNA sequence: TGTGCCAGCAGCCATAGCGGGGGCAGGGAGACCCAGTACTTC.

This chain uses TRBV6-1 with TRBJ1-1; TRBD1 might be the D (6 bases). The germline V gene encodes CDR1 MNHNS and CDR2 SASEGT. The length of the CDR3 is 12 residues. With 5 bases removed from V and 6 bases from J, the gap between germline ends came to 10 bases. The CDR3, as DNA: TGTGCCAGCAGTTACAGGGCCCCTGAAGCTTTCTTT. The encoded protein is CASSYRAPEAFF.

This clonotype occurred a few times. The V gene is TRBV5-4, the J gene TRBJ2-3; 7 bases map to TRBD1. With V trimmed by 7 bases and J by 1 base, 15 bases remained unmatched. The CDR3 runs to 17 residues. From germline, CDR1 is SGHNT and CDR2 YYREEE (reference sequence). The CDR3 region is CASWVTGNGVGTDTQYF. CDR3 nucleotides: TGTGCCAGCTGGGTGACAGGGAATGGCGTAGGCACAGATACGCAGTATTTT.

V usage is TRBV10-3 and J usage is TRBJ2-1, with 10 bases aligning to TRBD1. The CDR3 contains 17 residues. Germline CDR1 ENHRY, CDR2 SYGVKD. V trimming: 3 bases; J trimming: 10 bases; junction bases outside the gene matches: 15. The CDR3 DNA reads TGTGCCATCAGTGATTGGGTCGGTGGACAGGGGGAAGGCGAGCAGTTCTTC. Its protein product is CAISDWVGGQGEGEQFF.

This clonotype was detected ten times or more. The chain has TRBV7-2 and TRBJ1-1, with D maybe TRBD1 (6 bases). CDR1 is SGHTA, CDR2 FQGNSA, per germline. The CDR3 totals 15 residues. The V gene lost 5 bases and the J gene lost 5 bases, with 18 bases spanning the gap. CDR3 sequence (DNA): TGTGCCAGCAGCCCCGAGGCGGGGGGCGTTACTGAAGCTTTCTTT. Residues: CASSPEAGGVTEAFF.

The chain is built from TRBV12-3 or TRBV12-4 and TRBJ2-5; a possible D gene is TRBD1 (6 bases). This CDR3 spans 13 amino acids. Trimming stripped 6 bases from V and 3 bases from J, with 11 bases between. Written as DNA, the CDR3 is TGTGCCAGCAGCGGACAGAAAAAAGAGACCCAGTACTTC. The encoded protein is CASSGQKKETQYF.

The V gene is TRBV18, the J gene TRBJ1-5, with TRBD1 matching over 7 bases. V was pared by 5 bases and J by 1 base, with 8 bases of the junction left unmatched. The CDR3 spans 16 residues. CDR1 and CDR2 from the germline V gene are KGHSH and LQKENI. CDR3 DNA sequence: TGTGCCAGCTCATCACAGGGGACCGGCAGCAATCAGCCCCAGCATTTT. Translating gives CASSSQGTGSNQPQHF.

This chain connects TRBV6-1 to TRBJ1-4; 7 nucleotides align to TRBD1. V was pared by 2 bases and J by 8 bases, with 11 bases of the junction left unmatched. The germline V gene encodes CDR1 MNHNS and CDR2 SASEGT. The CDR3 totals 16 residues. The CDR3 here is CASSEQGVSVAEKLFF. CDR3 sequence (DNA): TGTGCCAGCAGTGAACAGGGGGTGTCGGTAGCGGAAAAACTGTTTTTT.

V is TRBV12-3 or TRBV12-4 and J is TRBJ2-7; no clear D gene. The CDR3 length is 14 residues. Trimming pared 6 bases from V and 0 bases from J, leaving 12 bases between. CDR3: CASRPIGSSYEQYF. The CDR3 DNA reads as TGTGCCAGCAGACCTATAGGTAGCTCCTACGAGCAGTACTTC.